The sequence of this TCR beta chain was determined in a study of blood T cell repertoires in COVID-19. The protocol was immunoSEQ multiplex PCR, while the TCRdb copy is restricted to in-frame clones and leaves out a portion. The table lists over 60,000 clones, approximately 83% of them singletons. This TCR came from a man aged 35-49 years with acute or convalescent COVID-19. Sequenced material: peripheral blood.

The CDR3 nucleotides read TGTGCCAGCAGTGAATCAGGGGCAGGCTTAGAGACCCAGTACTTC. It encodes CASSESGAGLETQYF. This chain uses TRBV25-1 with TRBJ2-5; TRBD1 is a possible D gene (6 bases). Germline V gene data show CDR1 as MGHDK and CDR2 as SYGVNS. The CDR3 spans 15 residues. Between the trimmed V and J ends, which lost 1 base and 4 bases, there was a span of 13 bases.